This entry features one T cell receptor (beta chain) sequence. V was cut by 3 bases and J by 0 bases, with 11 bases left in between. CDR1 and CDR2 from the germline V gene are SGHTA and FQGNSA. The CDR3 spans 15 residues. TCRdb's table, derived via immunoSEQ multiplex PCR, lists solely in-frame clones and lacks some. Seen here are about 59,000 clones, roughly 93% observed once, and the top ten hold about 3.9%. The data were obtained in a study of technical replicates of blood from a handful of donors. This rearrangement joins TRBV7-2 to TRBJ1-1; D is ambiguous. The TCR originated in a human donor in good health. Some clones in this sample may be carry-over from other donors' samples. The specimen was PBMCs. The CDR3 reads CASSLSGSMNTEAFF. CDR3 bases: TGTGCCAGCAGCTTGAGCGGCAGTATGAACACTGAAGCTTTCTTT. The full variable domain, in which reference TRBV7-2 and TRBJ1-1 provide the parts outside the CDR3, is GAGVSQSPSNKVTEKGKDVELRCDPISGHTALYWYRQSLGQGLEFLIYFQGNSAPDKSGLPSDRFSAERTGGSVSTLTIQRTQQEDSAVYLCASSLSGSMNTEAFFGQGTRLTVV.